This T cell receptor (beta chain) stems from a study of CD8+CD57+ T cells in acquired aplastic anemia. Patients selected for sequencing had displayed CD8+CD57+ cell expansion by flow cytometry. The patients all had a severe acquired aplastic anemia diagnosis. Template material for TCR beta VDJ and CDR3 profiling consisted of genomic DNA. TCRdb re-called the reads through MiXCR, storing one row per CDR3 protein. The sample has about 200,000 distinct CDR3 sequences, 55% to 65% seen once. The sequenced sample was sorted CD4+, CD8+, or CD8+CD57+ T cells (not recorded which) from PBMCs. This TCR derives from a human donor with aplastic anemia.

CDR3 in amino acids: CATSDHPRFAEQFF. The CDR3 coding sequence is TGTGCCACCAGTGATCACCCAAGATTTGCTGAGCAGTTCTTC. The V and J genes are TRBV24-1 and TRBJ2-1; D unresolved. Germline V lookup: CDR1 KGHDR, CDR2 SFDVKD. Between the trimmed V and J ends, which lost 3 bases and 9 bases, there was a span of 14 bases. This CDR3 spans 14 amino acids.